These 7 T cell receptor beta chains originate from one sample sequenced in a study of cytomegalovirus exposure and HLA in healthy donors. Sequenced by immunoSEQ multiplex PCR; TCRdb stores in-frame clones only, minus some. The table shows fewer than 90,000 clones, with roughly 95% occurring only once. The sequenced sample consisted of PBMCs. The source of these receptors is a woman aged 18-29 years in good health and CMV-seropositive.

DNA of the CDR3: TGTGCCAGCAGTCCCCACTCTGGAAACACCATATATTTT. It translates to CASSPHSGNTIYF. The chain carries TRBV27 and TRBJ1-3; D gene uncertain. There are 13 residues in the CDR3. V was clipped by 5 bases and J by 0 bases, with 5 bases between them. Germline V gene lookup returns CDR1 MNHEY and CDR2 SMNVEV (reference sequence).

The rearrangement joins TRBV6-4 to TRBJ2-1; maybe TRBD2 (7 bases). Deletions cut 5 bases from V and 4 bases from J, with 12 bases between. Per germline, CDR1 MRHNA and CDR2 SNTAGT. The CDR3 consists of 14 residues. As DNA, the CDR3 is TGTGCCAGCAGTAGGGGGGGGGATTACAATGAGCAGTTCTTC. It encodes CASSRGGDYNEQFF.

This clone showed up just once. The V call is TRBV6-6, the J call TRBJ1-1; D possibly corresponds to TRBD1 (6 bases). Deletions cut 1 base from V and 1 base from J, with 10 bases between. The CDR3 loop spans 15 amino acids. Germline CDR1 and CDR2: MNHNY and SVGAGI (reference sequence). CDR3 coding DNA: TGTGCCAGCAGTTACTTACAGGGTGGGAACACTGAAGCTTTCTTT. It yields the protein CASSYLQGGNTEAFF.

V gene TRBV9 combines with J gene TRBJ2-7; 8 bases match TRBD1. V lost 4 bases, J lost 3 bases, and 3 bases stayed unmatched. Per germline, CDR1 SGDLS and CDR2 YYNGEE. CDR3 size: 13 residues. The CDR3: CASSSGQDYEQYF. In DNA form, the CDR3 reads TGTGCCAGCAGCTCGGGACAGGACTACGAGCAGTACTTC.

The chain has TRBV7-2 and TRBJ2-3; 11 nucleotides agree with TRBD2. Germline lookup yields CDR1 SGHTA and CDR2 FQGNSA. After removal of 4 bases from V and 2 bases from J, the junction contained 11 bases not matched to a gene. The CDR3 sequence is 18 residues long. The CDR3 DNA follows: TGTGCCAGCAGCTCAGGTAGCGGGGGGGGTTATCACACAGATACGCAGTATTTT. Translating it yields CASSSGSGGGYHTDTQYF. The full variable domain, with the rest looked up from reference TRBV7-2 and TRBJ2-3, is GAGVSQSPSNKVTEKGKDVELRCDPISGHTALYWYRQSLGQGLEFLIYFQGNSAPDKSGLPSDRFSAERTGGSVSTLTIQRTQQEDSAVYLCASSSGSGGGYHTDTQYFGPGTRLTVL.

The chain carries TRBV14 and TRBJ1-2; D might be TRBD1 (5 bases). CDR3 length equals 13 residues. The germline V gene encodes CDR1 SGHDN and CDR2 FVKESK. Trimming stripped 4 bases from V and 8 bases from J, with 14 bases between. The CDR3 reads CASSLDTSLGYTF. For the CDR3, the DNA is TGTGCCAGCAGCCTGGACACTTCTCTCGGCTACACCTTC.

This CDR3 is CASRKLGTGELFF. The CDR3 DNA reads as TGTGCCAGCAGAAAACTAGGCACCGGGGAGCTGTTTTTT. The rearrangement joins TRBV7-8 to TRBJ2-2, with D perhaps TRBD2 (5 bases). The germline gives CDR1 SGHVS, CDR2 FQNEAQ. Trimming shortened V by 6 bases and J by 4 bases, and 9 bases separated the two germline ends. The CDR3 runs to 13 residues.